This T cell receptor beta chain stems from a study of blood T cell repertoires in COVID-19 (TCRdb year 2020). Regarding the complete study: Samples covering the acute and convalescent phases of COVID-19 were provided by collaborators in the United States, Italy and Spain. The prospective study material was composed of cDNA or gDNA derived from T cells, B-cell-depleted T cells, or PBMCs. Deeply sampled blood TCRbeta repertoires from subjects exposed to, actively infected with, or recovered from COVID-19 were included in the dataset. A freely available public database, intended as a resource for researchers studying the immune response to SARS-CoV-2, is where the repertoires were released. The samples were drawn from two sources: the first 160 participants of the ongoing ImmuneRACE study, and 1,200 or so subjects contributed by 6 global collaborators. Nearly every sample came with metadata listing a de-identified subject ID, COVID-19 status, age in years and sex. HLA class I and class II types, where available, came from metadata supplied by the sample provider rather than from assay-based typing. The paper as a whole reports these results and caveats: The quantity of clinical and demographic metadata differed by source and by participant and was supplied without curation.

V is trimmed back by 0 bases and J by 5 bases, and the junction contains 5 bases that no gene match accounts for. Including cysteine and phenylalanine, the CDR3 has 16 amino acids. Only the CDR3 region is kept as DNA, spanning 48 bases read in frame from base 1. The germline V gene encodes CDR1 SGHTA and CDR2 FQGNSA. Participants in the prospective study were enrolled through a virtual design, were aged about 18 to 90 years, and lived in 24 United States geographic areas. Cohort assignment in the prospective study relied on participant-reported clinical history from a screening survey and a study questionnaire. Recovered participants in ImmuneRACE Cohort 3 were defined as having two consecutive negative NP/OP PCR tests, clearance from a healthcare professional, or resolution of symptoms. Each participant in the prospective study had whole blood, serum and a nasopharyngeal or oropharyngeal swab collected by mobile phlebotomists. Prospective study participants could optionally give additional blood draws and questionnaires over an approximately 2-month period. Before DNA extraction, prospective study blood samples were shipped either frozen or at room temperature.

On this clone: Its antigen is still unknown. No much larger clone is present one base from it, and per-base qualities are unavailable.

TCRbeta CDR3 regions were amplified from genomic DNA using the immunoSEQ Assay, a bias-controlled multiplex PCR. Concerning the study's data processing: Within the assay, amplification of reference gene primers was used to estimate how many nucleated cells each sample contained. To quantify the absolute abundance of each unique TCRbeta CDR3 rearrangement, sequence reads were collapsed and filtered. For each sample, productive Simpson clonality was calculated as the square root of Simpson's diversity index across productive rearrangements. The table comes from immuneACCESS by way of TCRdb, which keeps in-frame sequences with V and J called. Part of the clones is missing from these tables; in studies checked, under half for an unresolved V gene and the rest for unknown reasons. V and J calls and clone size are given by that table; D and trimming were obtained from the DNA. The sample data list around 300,000 clones, and approximately 91% of these were observed just once. The biggest ten clones account for 1.5% to 2% of the sample.

Sequenced: PBMCs or T cells enriched from blood (not recorded which). This TCR derives from a woman aged 40 to 49 who had recovered from COVID-19. This chain is built from TRBV7-2 and TRBJ2-2; the central 8 bases match TRBD1. CDR3 region: CASSLAPGGSTGELFF. The sequenced DNA: TGTGCCAGCAGCTTAGCGCCAGGGGGCAGTACCGGGGAGCTGTTTTTT.